The 18 T cell receptor beta chains given below trace back to one sample, sequenced in a study of identical twins. TCRdb re-derived calls from the 5' RACE reads in MiXCR, one entry per CDR3 protein. The table records some 190,000 distinct CDR3 sequences, around 15% of them present only once. A further study also used this sample, focusing on T cells expressing NK-cell markers.

Sequencing was performed on CD8+ T cells sorted from blood. The receptors here all came from a woman between 18 and 30 years old in good health.

This clonotype was found a few times. This chain uses TRBV6-5 with TRBJ1-6; TRBD1 is a possible D gene (5 bases). This CDR3 region has 11 residues. The V end was cut by 7 bases, the J end by 10 bases, with 8 bases between. Germline V CDR1 and CDR2: MNHEY, SVGAGI. The CDR3 reads CASTSGSPLHF. The CDR3 region has the DNA TGTGCCAGCACTTCAGGGTCACCCCTCCACTTT.

The chain uses TRBV11-2 and TRBJ2-7; no firm D call. This CDR3 region has 14 residues. The V end lost 0 bases, the J end lost 2 bases, and 8 bases lay between the germline ends. Germline CDR1 reads SGHAT; CDR2 reads FQNNGV. The chain's CDR3 is CASSLDHPAYEQYF. As DNA, the CDR3 is TGTGCCAGCAGCTTAGATCACCCAGCCTACGAGCAGTACTTC.

J is TRBJ2-7 and V is TRBV27; D remains unclear. Looked up from germline, CDR1 is MNHEY and CDR2 is SMNVEV (reference sequence). The CDR3 length is 14 residues. V lost 5 bases and J 3 bases, leaving 14 bases between the germline ends. CDR3 in amino acids: CASSGTGLLYEQYF. The DNA for the CDR3 is TGTGCCAGCAGTGGAACCGGGCTTCTCTACGAGCAGTACTTC.

This clonotype has a handful of counts. The chain combines TRBV6-1 with TRBJ2-6; D uncertain. V dropped 1 base and J dropped 0 bases, with 4 bases sitting between them. CDR3 size: 15 residues. Germline V gene lookup returns CDR1 MNHNS and CDR2 SASEGT. The CDR3 protein is CASSEELSGANVLTF. The CDR3 DNA reads TGTGCCAGCAGTGAAGAACTCTCTGGGGCCAACGTCCTGACTTTC.

J is TRBJ2-1 and V is TRBV12-3 or TRBV12-4; 10 bases match TRBD2. J gave up 4 bases and V 6 bases, and 6 bases lay outside the gene matches. This CDR3 is 15 amino acids long. CDR3 amino acids: CASSLAGEGYNEQFF. The DNA for the CDR3 is TGTGCCAGCAGCCTAGCGGGAGAAGGATACAATGAGCAGTTCTTC.

This clonotype showed up many times. The genes are TRBV11-2 and TRBJ1-1; tentative D call: TRBD1 (5 bases). V lost 6 bases to trimming and J lost 8 bases, with 13 bases between them. There are 12 residues in the CDR3. In germline, CDR1 is SGHAT, CDR2 FQNNGV. CDR3 nucleotides: TGTGCCAGCAGTGGAGCGTGGGGCGAAGCTTTCTTT. Translation gives CASSGAWGEAFF.

Only a few counts were recorded for this clonotype. CDR3 nucleotides: TGTGCCACCAGCAGAGAGTCGGAGACCCAGTACTTC. As protein: CATSRESETQYF. V and J are TRBV15 and TRBJ2-5; D is unresolved. Germline CDR1 is LNHNV and CDR2 is YYDKDF (reference sequence). The CDR3 is made up of 12 amino acids. Trimming cost V 0 bases and J 5 bases, with 4 bases left between them.

This chain links TRBV27 with TRBJ2-7, with TRBD2 matching 11 bases. The CDR3 loop spans 13 amino acids. Germline-derived CDR1 and CDR2 are MNHEY and SMNVEV (reference sequence). V was clipped by 3 bases and J by 7 bases; unmatched bases: 2. CDR3 residues: CASSFRLAGEQYF. Written as DNA, the CDR3 is TGTGCCAGCAGTTTCCGACTAGCGGGAGAGCAGTACTTC.

The table lists this clonotype with a few counts. J is TRBJ1-1 and V is TRBV7-9; D remains unclear. Germline CDR1 and CDR2: SEHNR and FQNEAQ (reference sequence). The CDR3 contains 12 residues. V lost 7 bases and J lost 4, with 10 bases in between. The DNA of the CDR3 is TGTGCCAGCACCGTCATGGGCACTGAAGCTTTCTTT. Translating gives CASTVMGTEAFF.

This clonotype turned up a few times. This rearrangement joins TRBV7-8 to TRBJ2-3, with 7 bases that match TRBD1. Germline values: CDR1 SGHVS, CDR2 FQNEAQ. The CDR3 covers 15 residues. V gave up 3 bases and J gave up 2 bases; unmatched junction bases: 5. The CDR3 DNA reads as TGTGCCAGCAGCTTCCGGGACAGCCTCACAGATACGCAGTATTTT. Residues: CASSFRDSLTDTQYF.

This clonotype was seen a few times. The chain couples TRBV11-3 to TRBJ2-7, with TRBD2 as a possible D gene (5 bases). Germline V gene sequence: CDR1 SGHNT, CDR2 YENEEA. Between the trimmed V and J ends, which lost 5 bases and 5 bases, there was a span of 19 bases. The CDR3 spans 15 residues. DNA for the CDR3: TGTGCCAGCAGCCCTAATCGGGGTTACAGTGACGAGCAGTACTTC. This gives the protein CASSPNRGYSDEQYF.

The V call is TRBV7-2, the J call TRBJ2-7; 10 positions match TRBD1. CDR1 and CDR2 (germline): SGHTA, FQGNSA. This CDR3 spans 15 amino acids. V lost 5 bases, J lost 2 bases, and 6 bases stayed unmatched. The CDR3 DNA reads as TGTGCCAGCAGCCCGGCCGGACAGGGGGCCTACGAGCAGTACTTC. Its translation is CASSPAGQGAYEQYF.

The V gene is TRBV7-9, the J gene TRBJ2-1; D is unclear. V lost 4 bases and J lost 8, with 12 bases in between. Per germline, CDR1 SEHNR and CDR2 FQNEAQ (reference sequence). The CDR3 runs to 13 residues. The CDR3 protein is CASSSIESYEQFF. Written as DNA, the CDR3 is TGTGCCAGCAGCTCCATCGAATCCTATGAGCAGTTCTTC. Together with reference TRBV7-9 and TRBJ2-1, the CDR3 gives the full variable domain: DTGVSQNPRHKITKRGQNVTFRCDPISEHNRLYWYRQTLGQGPEFLTYFQNEAQLEKSRLLSDRFSAERPKGSFSTLEIQRTEQGDSAMYLCASSSIESYEQFFGPGTRLTVL.

The chain joins TRBV6-1 to TRBJ2-3, with 7 bases fitting TRBD1. The CDR3 is 15 residues long. With 5 bases clipped from V and 1 base from J, the junction kept 6 bases outside the gene matches. Germline lookup yields CDR1 MNHNS and CDR2 SASEGT. The CDR3 spells CASSTRGRRTDTQYF. Here the CDR3 DNA reads TGTGCCAGCAGTACGAGGGGGCGCCGCACAGATACGCAGTATTTT.

The rearrangement uses TRBV12-3 or TRBV12-4 and TRBJ2-2; 11 bases match TRBD1. Germline trimming cut 6 bases from V and 2 bases from J; bases unmatched to any gene: 8. This CDR3 contains 17 residues. The CDR3 nucleotides read TGTGCCAGCAGCCTGGGACAGGGGGTGCTAAACACCGGGGAGCTGTTTTTT. This translates into CASSLGQGVLNTGELFF.

This clonotype was recorded a few times. The chain links TRBV10-3 to TRBJ2-7, with a tentative D call TRBD2 (5 bases). The length of the CDR3 is 13 residues. The V and J ends lost 7 bases and 4 bases respectively, with 14 bases between them. Germline CDR1 is ENHRY and CDR2 is SYGVKD. For the CDR3, the DNA is TGTGCCATCACCTTGAGGGTGGGGTACGAGCAGTACTTC. Protein: CAITLRVGYEQYF.

The sample holds a few counts of this clonotype. This sequence joins TRBV29-1 and TRBJ1-3, with D unresolved. This CDR3 contains 14 residues. Germline V gene sequence: CDR1 SQVTM, CDR2 ANQGSEA. V was clipped by 0 bases and J by 4 bases, with 10 bases between them. DNA of the CDR3: TGCAGCGTTGAAGAAGTCGGCGAGGGAAACACCATATATTTT. Protein: CSVEEVGEGNTIYF.

This clonotype has more than one count but fewer than ten. The chain links TRBV14 to TRBJ2-1; 7 nucleotides align to TRBD2. In germline, CDR1 is SGHDN, CDR2 FVKESK. The CDR3 sequence is 17 residues long. J lost 8 bases, V lost 0 bases, and 13 bases had no gene match. The CDR3 bases are TGTGCCAGCAGCCAAGATTCACGGGAGGACGGCCAGGATGAGCAGTTCTTC. This translates into CASSQDSREDGQDEQFF.